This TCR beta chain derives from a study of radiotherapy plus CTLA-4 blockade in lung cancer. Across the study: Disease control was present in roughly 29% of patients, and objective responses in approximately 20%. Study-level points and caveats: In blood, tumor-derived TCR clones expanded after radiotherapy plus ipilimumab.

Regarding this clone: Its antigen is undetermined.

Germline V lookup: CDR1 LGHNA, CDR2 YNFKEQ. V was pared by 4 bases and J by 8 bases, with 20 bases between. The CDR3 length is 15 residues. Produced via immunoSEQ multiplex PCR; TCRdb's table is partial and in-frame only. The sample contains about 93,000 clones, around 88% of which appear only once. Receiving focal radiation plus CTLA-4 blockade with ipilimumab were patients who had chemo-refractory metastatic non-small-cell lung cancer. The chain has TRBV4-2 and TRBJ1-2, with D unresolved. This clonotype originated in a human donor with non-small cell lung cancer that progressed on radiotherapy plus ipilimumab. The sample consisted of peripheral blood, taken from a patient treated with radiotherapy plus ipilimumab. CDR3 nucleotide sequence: TGTGCCAGCAGCCCTCCAGGTGGTTCTGTTTTAGGCTACACCTTC. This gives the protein CASSPPGGSVLGYTF.